This TCR beta chain is drawn from a study of T cells after yellow fever vaccination. TCRdb called the 5' RACE reads again in MiXCR, with one record for every CDR3 protein. The repertoire consists of around 610,000 distinct CDR3 sequences, with 13% occurring once and the leading ten covering more than 13%. Germline CDR1 MGHRA, CDR2 YSYEKL. The CDR3 is 16 amino acids. The junction had 8 bases not matched to a gene; V was cut back by 0 bases and J by 8 bases. Sample: PBMCs, taken on the day of the yellow fever booster vaccination. The receptor was derived from a man aged 30 to 45 who received the YFV17D yellow fever vaccine. The V gene is TRBV4-1, the J gene TRBJ2-1; TRBD2 matches 9 bases. This CDR3 reads CASSQEWSVAGDEQFF. CDR3 DNA: TGCGCCAGCAGCCAAGAATGGTCGGTAGCGGGAGATGAGCAGTTCTTC.